Below are 17 T cell receptor beta chains sequenced from a single sample in a study of CD8+ T cells in alopecia areata. The sequencing template was cDNA reverse transcribed from extracted RNA. The data were produced by immunoSEQ multiplex PCR, yet TCRdb's version contains in-frame clones alone and is incomplete. The top ten clones hold 35% to 45% of a sample with some 160,000 clones, around two thirds of them seen once. The material sequenced was CD8+ T cells sorted from blood. All receptors come from a human donor in good health.

V is TRBV5-4 and J is TRBJ2-5, with D perhaps matching TRBD2 (5 bases). Germline V gene sequence: CDR1 SGHNT, CDR2 YYREEE (reference sequence). The CDR3 runs to 11 residues. V lost 7 bases and J lost 5, with 9 bases in between. CDR3 region: CASQRGETQYF. As DNA, the CDR3 is TGTGCCAGCCAGAGAGGGGAGACCCAGTACTTC.

This sequence joins TRBV11-2 and TRBJ2-7, with no clear D. Germline assignment: CDR1 SGHAT and CDR2 FQNNGV. V was shortened by 1 base and J by 3 bases, with 4 bases between the two germline ends. CDR3 length equals 12 residues. Written as DNA, the CDR3 is TGTGCCAGCAGCTTAGCCGACTACGAGCAGTACTTC. This sequence encodes CASSLADYEQYF. The variable domain in full, completed from reference TRBV11-2 and TRBJ2-7, reads EAGVAQSPRYKIIEKRQSVAFWCNPISGHATLYWYQQILGQGPKLLIQFQNNGVVDDSQLPKDRFSAERLKGVDSTLKIQPAKLEDSAVYLCASSLADYEQYFGPGTRLTVT.

The V and J genes are TRBV30 and TRBJ2-5; D gene uncertain. Trimming shortened V by 3 bases and J by 7 bases, and 9 bases separated the two germline ends. The CDR3 is 11 residues long. Germline CDR1 is GTSNPN and CDR2 is SVGIG (reference sequence). Written as DNA, the CDR3 is TGTGCCTGGAGAAGTGGCGTGACCCAGTACTTC. Translation gives CAWRSGVTQYF.

The J gene is TRBJ2-3, the V gene TRBV29-1; 10 nucleotides agree with TRBD2. V lost 4 bases to trimming and J lost 4 bases; unmatched junction nucleotides: 5. CDR1 and CDR2 (germline): SQVTM, ANQGSEA. The CDR3 runs to 14 residues. This CDR3 is CSVVYSGRADTQYF. CDR3 nucleotides: TGCAGCGTTGTGTACAGCGGGAGGGCAGATACGCAGTATTTT.

This clone was found a few times. V usage is TRBV11-1 and J usage is TRBJ1-1; tentatively, D is TRBD1 (6 bases). The germline gives CDR1 SGHAT, CDR2 FQDESV (reference sequence). The CDR3 length is 13 residues. With 5 bases removed from V and 5 bases from J, the gap between germline ends came to 12 bases. The CDR3 coding sequence is TGTGCCAGCAGCCAACAGGGTTGGACTGAAGCTTTCTTT. Amino acid sequence: CASSQQGWTEAFF. The full variable domain, completed using reference TRBV11-1 and TRBJ1-1, is EAEVAQSPRYKITEKSQAVAFWCDPISGHATLYWYRQILGQGPELLVQFQDESVVDDSQLPKDRFSAERLKGVDSTLKIQPAELGDSAMYLCASSQQGWTEAFFGQGTRLTVV.

The J gene is TRBJ2-7, the V gene TRBV9; 8 bases are shared with TRBD2. Losses at the gene ends were 3 bases for V and 5 bases for J; bases not matched to a gene: 7. This CDR3 contains 14 residues. Looked up from germline, CDR1 is SGDLS and CDR2 is YYNGEE. CDR3 residues: CASSASGSRHEQYF. For the CDR3, the DNA is TGTGCCAGCAGCGCAAGCGGGAGCCGGCACGAGCAGTACTTC.

Here the CDR3 reads CASWRVPYEQYF. DNA for the CDR3: TGTGCCAGCTGGCGGGTACCGTACGAGCAGTACTTC. This chain connects TRBV27 to TRBJ2-7; possible D gene TRBD2, 5 bases. Per the germline V gene, CDR1 is MNHEY and CDR2 is SMNVEV (reference sequence). CDR3 size: 12 residues. V was shortened by 8 bases and J by 4 bases, with 12 bases between the two germline ends.

This clone has more than one count but fewer than ten. This chain joins TRBV7-9 and TRBJ2-1; TRBD2 matches at 10 bases. V trimming: 4 bases; J trimming: 8 bases; junction bases outside the gene matches: 8. Germline values: CDR1 SEHNR, CDR2 FQNEAQ (reference sequence). This CDR3 has 15 amino acids. The CDR3, as DNA: TGTGCCAGCAGCTCCGCTAGCGGGAGTAGGGATGAGCAGTTCTTC. Translating gives CASSSASGSRDEQFF.

The V call is TRBV28, the J call TRBJ1-2, with TRBD1 as a possible D gene (5 bases). Germline CDR1 reads MDHEN; CDR2 reads SYDVKM. Trimming pared 3 bases from V and 4 bases from J, leaving 12 bases between. The CDR3 runs to 14 residues. The DNA of the CDR3 is TGTGCCAGCAGTTTGGCAGGGACTTTCTATGGCTACACCTTC. This encodes CASSLAGTFYGYTF.

V is TRBV15 and J is TRBJ2-7; 7 bases map to TRBD1. Germline loops: CDR1 LNHNV, CDR2 YYDKDF (reference sequence). J gave up 3 bases and V 5 bases, and 7 bases lay outside the gene matches. CDR3 length: 14 amino acids. The CDR3 reads CATSGRDRGYEQYF. DNA of the CDR3: TGTGCCACCAGCGGCCGGGACAGAGGCTACGAGCAGTACTTC.

This clone has just a few counts. The chain uses TRBV29-1 and TRBJ2-7; 8 nucleotides match TRBD2. The V gene's germline CDR1 is SQVTM and CDR2 ANQGSEA. CDR3 length: 13 amino acids. The trim removed 6 bases at V and 0 bases at J, leaving 4 bases unmatched. CDR3 sequence: CSVHSGNSYEQYF. Here the CDR3 DNA reads TGCAGCGTCCATAGCGGGAACTCCTACGAGCAGTACTTC.

The sample holds a few counts of this clone. The genes are TRBV4-1 and TRBJ2-1; 7 nucleotides match TRBD2. Trimming removed 2 bases from V and 6 bases from J; junction bases left unmatched: 4. The CDR3 sequence is 14 residues long. Germline CDR1 MGHRA, CDR2 YSYEKL. Written as DNA, the CDR3 is TGCGCCAGCAGCCAACTGGAGCGGGGCAATGAGCAGTTCTTC. This translates into CASSQLERGNEQFF.

This sequence joins TRBV2 and TRBJ2-5; TRBD1 agrees at 9 bases. Germline V lookup: CDR1 SNHLY, CDR2 FYNNEI. With 5 bases clipped from V and 1 base from J, the junction kept 8 bases outside the gene matches. The CDR3 totals 16 residues. The CDR3 region is CASSSPGQGLQETQYF. CDR3 in DNA: TGTGCCAGCAGTTCTCCGGGACAGGGACTCCAAGAGACCCAGTACTTC.

V usage is TRBV5-6 and J usage is TRBJ2-7; D is possibly TRBD2 (5 bases). The V gene's germline CDR1 is SGHDT and CDR2 YYEEEE. V was cut by 6 bases and J by 4 bases, with 17 bases left in between. The CDR3 consists of 14 residues. CDR3: CASNTREGLYEQYF. The CDR3, as DNA: TGTGCCAGCAACACACGAGAGGGCCTTTACGAGCAGTACTTC.

This clone was seen more than once but under ten times. This rearrangement joins TRBV25-1 to TRBJ2-7; 7 bases are shared with TRBD1. Germline lookup yields CDR1 MGHDK and CDR2 SYGVNS. The V and J ends lost 3 bases and 3 bases, in that order; junction bases with no gene match: 8. The CDR3 covers 15 residues. CDR3 protein: CASSDPQGKLYEQYF. In DNA, the CDR3 is TGTGCCAGCAGTGATCCACAGGGGAAACTCTACGAGCAGTACTTC.

The chain is built from TRBV29-1 and TRBJ2-7, with 9 bases that match TRBD1. There are 15 residues in the CDR3. The ends lost 0 bases at V and 4 bases at J; junction bases unmatched: 7. Germline-derived CDR1 and CDR2 are SQVTM and ANQGSEA. The CDR3 nucleotides are TGCAGCGTTGAAGAGTCGGGACAGGGCTTTTACGAGCAGTACTTC. It yields the protein CSVEESGQGFYEQYF.

The J gene is TRBJ1-2, the V gene TRBV29-1; 8 bases are shared with TRBD1. CDR1 is SQVTM, CDR2 ANQGSEA, per germline. After removal of 1 base from V and 4 bases from J, the junction contained 11 bases not matched to a gene. CDR3 length: 16 amino acids. CDR3 in DNA: TGCAGCGTTGAAGGCGACCAAGGACAGGGAATCTATGGCTACACCTTC. Translated, it gives CSVEGDQGQGIYGYTF.